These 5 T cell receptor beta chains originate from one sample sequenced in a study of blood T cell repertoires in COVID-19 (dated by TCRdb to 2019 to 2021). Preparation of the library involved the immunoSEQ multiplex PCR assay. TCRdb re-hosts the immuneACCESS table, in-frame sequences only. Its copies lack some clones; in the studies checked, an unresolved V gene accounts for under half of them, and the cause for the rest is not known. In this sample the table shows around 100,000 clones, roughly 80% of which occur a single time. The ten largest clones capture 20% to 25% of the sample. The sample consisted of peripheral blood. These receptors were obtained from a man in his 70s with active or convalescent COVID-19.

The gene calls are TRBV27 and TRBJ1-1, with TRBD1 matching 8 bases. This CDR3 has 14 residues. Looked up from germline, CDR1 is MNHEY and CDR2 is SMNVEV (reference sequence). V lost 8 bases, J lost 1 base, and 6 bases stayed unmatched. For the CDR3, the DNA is TGTGCCAGCCTAAGACAGGGGAAGAACACTGAAGCTTTCTTT. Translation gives CASLRQGKNTEAFF.

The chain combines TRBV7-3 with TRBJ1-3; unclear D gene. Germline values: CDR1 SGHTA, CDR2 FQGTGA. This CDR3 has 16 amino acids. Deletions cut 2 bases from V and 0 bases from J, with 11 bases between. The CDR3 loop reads CASSLVGGLSGNTIYF. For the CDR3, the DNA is TGTGCCAGCAGCTTAGTGGGCGGACTCTCTGGAAACACCATATATTTT.

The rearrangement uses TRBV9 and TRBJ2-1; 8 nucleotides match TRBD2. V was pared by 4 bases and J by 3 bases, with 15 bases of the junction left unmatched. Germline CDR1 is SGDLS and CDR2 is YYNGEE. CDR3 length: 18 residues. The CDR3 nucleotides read TGTGCCAGCAGCCCCCTCACTCAAGCTAGCGGGCTCTACAATGAGCAGTTCTTC. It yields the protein CASSPLTQASGLYNEQFF.

Here the CDR3 reads CASAGGFQETQYF. CDR3 DNA: TGTGCCAGCGCAGGCGGGTTTCAAGAGACCCAGTACTTC. The chain recombines TRBV18 with TRBJ2-5; maybe TRBD2 (5 bases). Germline V CDR1 and CDR2: KGHSH, LQKENI. There are 13 residues in the CDR3. V was cut by 8 bases and J by 2 bases, with 12 bases left in between.

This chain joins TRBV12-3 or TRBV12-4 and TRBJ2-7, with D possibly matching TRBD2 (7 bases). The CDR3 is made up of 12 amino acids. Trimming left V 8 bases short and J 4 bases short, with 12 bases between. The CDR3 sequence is CASEGGAYEQYF. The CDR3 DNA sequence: TGTGCCAGCGAGGGGGGGGCTTACGAGCAGTACTTC.